These T cell receptor beta chains were read from a single sample in a study of T cell repertoires in cytomegalovirus infection. TCRdb called the reads again in MiXCR, with one record for every CDR3 protein. The sample has around 450,000 distinct CDR3 sequences; about 33% are singletons. Material: PBMCs. These receptors all come from a human donor in good health (CMV status not recorded). Some clones in this sample may be carry-over from other donors' samples. Both conserved end residues are part of each CDR3. The order of the fields is clone size, V gene, D gene, J gene, CDR3 protein, CDR3 DNA. D genes are given only for firm matches. The size of a clone is reported for some rows only, either as once, few or many, or as a class for expanded clones.

clone size: NA
V gene: TRBV5-3
D gene: NA
J gene: TRBJ2-1
CDR3 protein: CASSLEALGNEQFF
CDR3 DNA: TGTGCCAGCAGCTTGGAAGCCCTTGGGAATGAGCAGTTCTTC

clone size: many
V gene: TRBV7-6
D gene: NA
J gene: TRBJ2-4
CDR3 protein: CASSLVPSENIQYF
CDR3 DNA: TGTGCCAGCAGCTTAGTGCCTAGTGAAAACATTCAGTACTTC

clone size: NA
V gene: TRBV29-1
D gene: NA
J gene: TRBJ1-5
CDR3 protein: CSVAGDSNQPQHF
CDR3 DNA: TGCAGCGTTGCAGGGGATAGCAATCAGCCCCAGCATTTT

clone size: NA
V gene: TRBV4-3
D gene: TRBD2
J gene: TRBJ2-5
CDR3 protein: CASSQVTVAGAKGGTQYF
CDR3 DNA: TGCGCCAGCAGCCAAGTGACGGTAGCGGGGGCCAAGGGGGGGACCCAGTACTTC

clone size: few
V gene: TRBV18
D gene: TRBD1
J gene: TRBJ2-7
CDR3 protein: CASSLRDRDHEQYF
CDR3 DNA: TGTGCCAGCTCACTCCGGGACAGGGACCACGAGCAGTACTTC

clone size: few
V gene: TRBV7-3
D gene: NA
J gene: TRBJ2-1
CDR3 protein: CASSALGGSYNEQFF
CDR3 DNA: TGTGCCAGCAGCGCCTTAGGGGGTTCCTACAATGAGCAGTTCTTC

clone size: NA
V gene: TRBV12-3/TRBV12-4
D gene: NA
J gene: TRBJ1-1
CDR3 protein: CASTHRVNTEAFF
CDR3 DNA: TGTGCCAGCACCCACAGGGTAAACACTGAAGCTTTCTTT

clone size: many
V gene: TRBV7-8
D gene: NA
J gene: TRBJ1-5
CDR3 protein: CASSLTYRDNQPQHF
CDR3 DNA: TGTGCCAGCAGTTTAACCTACAGGGACAATCAGCCCCAGCATTTT

clone size: many
V gene: TRBV7-6
D gene: TRBD1
J gene: TRBJ1-1
CDR3 protein: CASSLVGTGTTNTEAFF
CDR3 DNA: TGTGCCAGCAGCTTAGTCGGGACAGGGACGACTAACACTGAAGCTTTCTTT

clone size: NA
V gene: TRBV2
D gene: TRBD1
J gene: TRBJ2-7
CDR3 protein: CAGGQGLLREQYF
CDR3 DNA: TGTGCCGGGGGACAGGGACTTTTGAGGGAGCAGTACTTC

clone size: NA
V gene: TRBV28
D gene: NA
J gene: TRBJ1-6
CDR3 protein: CASSLDSGNSPLHF
CDR3 DNA: TGTGCCAGCAGCCTCGACTCGGGTAATTCACCCCTCCACTTT

clone size: NA
V gene: TRBV14
D gene: NA
J gene: TRBJ2-1
CDR3 protein: CASSHPAGAHNEQFF
CDR3 DNA: TGTGCCAGCAGCCACCCCGCCGGGGCGCACAATGAGCAGTTCTTC

clone size: many
V gene: TRBV12-3/TRBV12-4
D gene: TRBD1
J gene: TRBJ1-2
CDR3 protein: CASRDRGELYGYTF
CDR3 DNA: TGTGCCAGCAGGGACAGGGGAGAACTTTATGGCTACACCTTC

clone size: many
V gene: TRBV28
D gene: TRBD1
J gene: TRBJ1-1
CDR3 protein: CASSSAGTGGTEAFF
CDR3 DNA: TGTGCCAGCAGTTCCGCCGGGACAGGGGGCACTGAAGCTTTCTTT

clone size: few
V gene: TRBV19
D gene: NA
J gene: TRBJ2-2
CDR3 protein: CASSATGELFF
CDR3 DNA: TGTGCCAGTAGTGCCACCGGGGAGCTGTTTTTT

clone size: many
V gene: TRBV19
D gene: TRBD1
J gene: TRBJ1-1
CDR3 protein: CASSLRDRETEAFF
CDR3 DNA: TGTGCCAGTAGCCTCCGGGACAGGGAGACTGAAGCTTTCTTT

clone size: few
V gene: TRBV20-1
D gene: NA
J gene: TRBJ2-3
CDR3 protein: CSAFGSTQYF
CDR3 DNA: TGCAGTGCTTTCGGGAGTACGCAGTATTTT

clone size: NA
V gene: TRBV19
D gene: TRBD2
J gene: TRBJ2-7
CDR3 protein: CASRITSGYEQYF
CDR3 DNA: TGTGCCAGTCGTATAACTAGCGGGTACGAGCAGTACTTC

clone size: NA
V gene: TRBV15
D gene: TRBD1
J gene: TRBJ2-7
CDR3 protein: CATSEDRGPYEQYF
CDR3 DNA: TGTGCCACCAGCGAGGACAGGGGGCCCTACGAGCAGTACTTC

clone size: NA
V gene: TRBV30
D gene: TRBD1
J gene: TRBJ1-2
CDR3 protein: CAWSVTNSRTGRYTF
CDR3 DNA: TGTGCCTGGAGTGTAACAAATTCTCGGACAGGGAGGTACACCTTC